The 8 T cell receptor beta chains reported below all come from one sample, sequenced in a study of shared clonotypes between healthy human individuals. Method: immunoSEQ multiplex PCR; TCRdb's copy keeps in-frame clones and lacks some. The table records millions of clones, around nine tenths of them present only once. Source material: naive CD4+ T cells sorted from blood. As for subset: CD45RA+ positively selected. These receptor sequences come from a man in his late teens or twenties in good health.

As to this clone: The sample carries other DNA sequences with the same CDR3. The chain recombines TRBV12-5 with TRBJ2-2, with 7 positions matching TRBD1. The CDR3 sequence is 14 residues long. Trimming at V came to 6 bases and at J to 5 bases, leaving 6 bases not matched to a gene. Germline V gives CDR1 LGHNT, CDR2 FRNRAP. This chain's CDR3 is CASGPPTGTGELFF. The CDR3 DNA is TGTGCTAGTGGCCCCCCGACAGGGACCGGGGAGCTGTTTTTT. The variable domain in full, with the rest retrieved from reference TRBV12-5 and TRBJ2-2, is DARVTQTPRHKVTEMGQEVTMRCQPILGHNTVFWYRQTMMQGLELLAYFRNRAPLDDSGMPKDRFSAEMPDATLATLKIQPSEPRDSAVYFCASGPPTGTGELFFGEGSRLTVL.

V gene TRBV30 combines with J gene TRBJ2-3; 8 nucleotides align to TRBD2. The CDR3 length is 18 residues. The trim removed 0 bases at V and 3 bases at J, leaving 14 bases unmatched. CDR1 is GTSNPN, CDR2 SVGIG, per germline (reference sequence). The CDR3 DNA reads as TGTGCCTGGAGTGTAGCTGCGGGAGGTCGCCAGGGGACAGATACGCAGTATTTT. It is translated as CAWSVAAGGRQGTDTQYF.

The rearrangement uses TRBV7-2 and TRBJ2-1, with TRBD2 matching over 9 bases. The V gene's germline CDR1 is SGHTA and CDR2 FQGNSA. The CDR3 is 15 residues long. With V trimmed by 1 base and J by 5 bases, 3 bases remained unmatched. In DNA form, the CDR3 reads TGTGCCAGCAGCTTAGGAGCTAGCGGGAACAATGAGCAGTTCTTC. Amino acid sequence: CASSLGASGNNEQFF. Combining the CDR3 with reference TRBV7-2 and TRBJ2-1 gives the whole variable domain GAGVSQSPSNKVTEKGKDVELRCDPISGHTALYWYRQSLGQGLEFLIYFQGNSAPDKSGLPSDRFSAERTGGSVSTLTIQRTQQEDSAVYLCASSLGASGNNEQFFGPGTRLTVL.

V and J are TRBV7-2 and TRBJ1-3; D unclear. Deletions cut 1 base from V and 2 bases from J, with 12 bases between. Germline CDR1 and CDR2: SGHTA and FQGNSA. The CDR3 loop spans 16 amino acids. The CDR3: CASSLGRGEAGNTIYF. In DNA, the CDR3 is TGTGCCAGCAGCTTAGGCCGTGGGGAAGCTGGAAACACCATATATTTT.

The chain is built from TRBV18 and TRBJ2-2, with a tentative D call TRBD1 (5 bases). Germline CDR1 KGHSH, CDR2 LQKENI. Trimming took off 3 bases at V and 5 bases at J, with 7 bases between the two ends. The CDR3 covers 13 residues. CDR3 region: CASSPTVTGELFF. CDR3 coding DNA: TGTGCCAGCTCACCGACAGTTACCGGGGAGCTGTTTTTT.

This chain connects TRBV6-5 to TRBJ2-7; 7 bases map to TRBD1. Per germline, CDR1 MNHEY and CDR2 SVGAGI. The CDR3 loop spans 15 amino acids. V dropped 2 bases and J dropped 2; count of bases not matched to a gene: 6. The CDR3 DNA follows: TGTGCCAGCAGTTACGTCCTGAGGGGGCCCTACGAGCAGTACTTC. Its translation: CASSYVLRGPYEQYF.

The rearrangement joins TRBV28 to TRBJ2-7, with 8 bases fitting TRBD1. After removal of 6 bases from V and 0 bases from J, the junction contained 4 bases not matched to a gene. Germline V gene sequence: CDR1 MDHEN, CDR2 SYDVKM. The CDR3 extends over 14 amino acids. CDR3 nucleotides: TGTGCCAGCAGAGGACAGGGTAGCTCCTACGAGCAGTACTTC. Protein: CASRGQGSSYEQYF.

The chain carries TRBV7-9 and TRBJ2-5, with 8 bases matching TRBD1. In germline, CDR1 is SEHNR, CDR2 FQNEAQ (reference sequence). CDR3 length: 12 amino acids. V lost 11 bases to trimming and J lost 2 bases; unmatched junction nucleotides: 4. CDR3 coding DNA: TGTGCCGGAGGACAGGGTCAAGAGACCCAGTACTTC. Translated: CAGGQGQETQYF.